The present TCR beta chain was sequenced within a study of T cells in Graves' hyperthyroidism and ophthalmopathy. Findings and limits, study-wide: Most thyroid-expanded clonotypes above 0.001 were also found in blood. Patients with ophthalmopathy were separated from those with stable hyperthyroidism by a 13 V-J model.

CDR3 length equals 15 residues. The germline gives CDR1 LGHDT, CDR2 YNNKEL (reference sequence). Comments on this clonotype: Antigen unknown. Since a much larger clone is just one base distant, this may be a read error.

Investigators excluded patients with uncontrolled infection, other autoimmune disease, pregnancy or lactation. Authors of the study amplified TCR beta CDR3 regions from RNA transcripts. HTBI primers were employed in a first-round RT-PCR of the TCR CDR3. TCRdb called the multiplex PCR reads again in MiXCR, with one record for every CDR3 protein. There are about 210,000 distinct CDR3 sequences in the sample; about 15% occur only once, and around 50% lies in the top ten. The TCR comes from a man over 45 with Graves' hyperthyroidism. J is TRBJ2-1 and V is TRBV3-1; D not resolved. Sequencing used blood. The CDR3 is CASSQEDFSYSEQFF. The CDR3 DNA sequence: TGTGCCAGCAGCCAAGAAGACTTCTCCTACAGTGAGCAGTTCTTC.